This is a list of T cell receptor beta chains from one sample in a study of blood T cell repertoires in COVID-19. The protocol was immunoSEQ multiplex PCR, while the TCRdb copy is restricted to in-frame clones and leaves out a portion. The data hold some 150,000 clones, with 65% to 85% observed a single time. Sequencing was done on a sample of PBMCs or T cells enriched from blood (not recorded which). The source is a woman aged 45-65 years in a cohort exposed to, infected with or recovered from COVID-19 (not recorded which). Both conserved end residues are part of each CDR3. Each record gives: J gene, V gene, D gene, clone size, CDR3 protein, CDR3 DNA. D genes are given only for firm matches. Some rows mark clone size as missing; the rest say once, few, many or name a class of expanded clone.

>TRBJ1-1|TRBV5-1|TRBD1|NA
CASSLGNTGDTEAFF
TGCGCCAGCAGCTTGGGGAACACAGGGGACACTGAAGCTTTCTTT
>TRBJ2-5|TRBV18|NA|NA
CASSPTGTETQYF
TGTGCCAGCTCACCAACGGGTACGGAGACCCAGTACTTC
>TRBJ1-2|TRBV28|NA|NA
CASTTANYGYTF
TGTGCCAGTACGACAGCTAACTATGGCTACACCTTC
>TRBJ1-6|TRBV6-5|TRBD1|NA
CASRKQGVNSPLHF
TGTGCCAGCAGGAAACAGGGGGTAAATTCACCCCTCCACTTT
>TRBJ2-3|TRBV2|TRBD2|NA
CASSAGAGRTDTQYF
TGTGCCAGCAGTGCCGGAGCGGGGAGGACAGATACGCAGTATTTT
>TRBJ2-3|TRBV29-1|TRBD1|NA
CSERTGAITDTQYF
TGCAGCGAACGGACAGGGGCCATCACAGATACGCAGTATTTT
>TRBJ2-5|TRBV27|TRBD1|NA
CASSSGDRGETQYF
TGTGCCAGCAGTTCGGGGGACAGGGGGGAGACCCAGTACTTC
>TRBJ2-2|TRBV10-2|NA|NA
CASEGAVNTGELFF
TGCGCCTCAGAAGGCGCGGTCAACACCGGGGAGCTGTTTTTT
>TRBJ2-2|TRBV27|NA|NA
CASSSQGTGELFF
TGTGCCAGCAGTTCCCAGGGGACCGGGGAGCTGTTTTTT
>TRBJ1-6|TRBV10-3|NA|NA
CAISDQRGSRSPLHF
TGTGCCATCAGTGATCAGAGGGGGTCGCGATCACCCCTCCACTTT
>TRBJ2-3|TRBV4-1|TRBD1|NA
CASSQPGDSTDTQYF
TGCGCCAGCAGCCAACCTGGGGACAGTACAGATACGCAGTATTTT
>TRBJ2-2|TRBV5-1|TRBD2|many
CASSLDGGRTGELFF
TGCGCCAGCAGCTTGGATGGCGGGAGGACCGGGGAGCTGTTTTTT
>TRBJ1-2|TRBV5-6|TRBD1|many
CASSHDRAQGYTF
TGTGCCAGCAGCCATGACAGGGCCCAAGGCTACACCTTC
>TRBJ1-3|TRBV28|NA|NA
CASSFFGDSVSGNTIYF
TGTGCCAGCAGTTTTTTTGGAGACAGTGTCTCTGGAAACACCATATATTTT
>TRBJ1-2|TRBV25-1|TRBD1|NA
CASSEIGQGGYGYTF
TGTGCCAGCAGTGAAATTGGACAGGGCGGCTATGGCTACACCTTC
>TRBJ2-1|TRBV9|NA|NA
CASSGRDTQGNEQFF
TGTGCCAGCAGCGGCCGGGACACCCAGGGCAATGAGCAGTTCTTC
>TRBJ2-7|TRBV27|NA|NA
CASRSTQGSNSYEQYF
TGTGCCAGCAGATCAACACAGGGTTCGAACTCCTACGAGCAGTACTTC
>TRBJ1-5|TRBV6-5|NA|NA
CASRLENNPGQPQHF
TGTGCCAGCAGGCTCGAGAATAATCCGGGTCAGCCCCAGCATTTT
>TRBJ2-7|TRBV11-1|NA|NA
CASSEDMFYEQYF
TGTGCCAGCAGCGAGGACATGTTCTACGAGCAGTACTTC
>TRBJ1-6|TRBV18|NA|NA
CASSEAPSDNSPLHF
TGTGCCAGCTCAGAAGCGCCCTCCGATAATTCACCCCTCCACTTT
>TRBJ1-1|TRBV11-3|NA|NA
CASSLAGMNTEAFF
TGTGCCAGCAGCTTGGCCGGGATGAACACTGAAGCTTTCTTT
>TRBJ1-1|TRBV28|TRBD1|NA
CASSKPDRGGTEAFF
TGTGCCAGCAGTAAGCCCGACAGGGGTGGCACTGAAGCTTTCTTT
>TRBJ2-3|TRBV18|NA|NA
CASSPLWGVIGDTQYF
TGTGCCAGCTCACCCCTTTGGGGAGTCATTGGAGATACGCAGTATTTT
>TRBJ2-5|TRBV28|TRBD2|NA
CASRPGGTSGETQYF
TGTGCCAGCAGGCCCGGCGGGACTAGCGGAGAGACCCAGTACTTC
>TRBJ2-3|TRBV5-1|TRBD1|NA
CASSIQTGASTDTQYF
TGCGCCAGCAGCATTCAGACAGGGGCAAGCACAGATACGCAGTATTTT
>TRBJ2-7|TRBV30|TRBD1|NA
CAWSVGTGSEQYF
TGTGCCTGGAGTGTCGGGACAGGGTCCGAGCAGTACTTC
>TRBJ1-1|TRBV27|TRBD1|NA
CASSRDRDTLFNTEAFF
TGTGCCAGCAGCCGGGACAGGGATACGCTTTTTAACACTGAAGCTTTCTTT
>TRBJ1-2|TRBV19|TRBD1|NA
CASSIGTGTGYTF
TGTGCCAGTAGTATCGGGACAGGGACCGGCTACACCTTC
>TRBJ2-1|TRBV28|NA|NA
CASSSRTASSYNEQFF
TGTGCCAGCAGCTCACGGACAGCCTCTTCCTACAATGAGCAGTTCTTC
>TRBJ2-2|TRBV6-6|TRBD1|NA
CASSPLSLRTGLNTGELFF
TGTGCCAGCAGTCCCCTTTCGCTTCGGACAGGGCTTAACACCGGGGAGCTGTTTTTT
>TRBJ2-1|TRBV5-4|NA|few
CASSVYNEQFF
TGTGCCAGCAGCGTATACAATGAGCAGTTCTTC
>TRBJ1-1|TRBV6-5|NA|NA
CASSKSGETEAFF
TGTGCCAGCAGTAAATCAGGGGAGACTGAAGCTTTCTTT
>TRBJ1-2|TRBV15|NA|NA
CATSRATGLEGGYTF
TGTGCCACCAGCAGAGCCACAGGGTTAGAAGGTGGCTACACCTTC
>TRBJ2-7|TRBV7-6|TRBD2|NA
CASSTTPGWASGGRTYEQYF
TGTGCCAGCAGTACGACCCCGGGATGGGCCAGCGGGGGTAGAACCTACGAGCAGTACTTC
>TRBJ2-3|TRBV25-1|TRBD2|NA
CASSEGGGTDTQYF
TGTGCCAGCAGTGAGGGGGGGGGCACAGATACGCAGTATTTT
>TRBJ2-3|TRBV6-2/TRBV6-3|NA|NA
CASSYSWAGVADTQYF
TGTGCCAGCAGTTACTCTTGGGCAGGGGTGGCAGATACGCAGTATTTT
>TRBJ2-7|TRBV25-1|NA|once
CASSRIGGSYEQYF
TGTGCCAGCAGTCGAATAGGCGGATCCTACGAGCAGTACTTC
>TRBJ1-2|TRBV28|NA|NA
CASKVFPGQTYGYTF
TGTGCCAGCAAAGTCTTTCCTGGACAGACCTATGGCTACACCTTC
>TRBJ2-7|TRBV19|TRBD2|few
CASSIYSLAGDEQYF
TGTGCCAGTAGTATATATTCCCTAGCGGGAGACGAGCAGTACTTC
>TRBJ2-4|TRBV3-1/TRBV3-2|NA|NA
CASSQDSQAIQYF
TGTGCCAGCAGCCAAGATTCCCAGGCCATTCAGTACTTC
>TRBJ1-3|TRBV5-1|NA|NA
CASSLSGNSGNTIYF
TGCGCCAGCAGCTTGTCAGGGAACTCTGGAAACACCATATATTTT
>TRBJ2-1|TRBV4-2|TRBD1|few
CASSRPGQGEFNEQFF
TGTGCCAGCAGCAGACCGGGACAGGGGGAGTTCAATGAGCAGTTCTTC
>TRBJ2-1|TRBV7-2|NA|NA
CASSRLNDEQFF
TGTGCCAGCAGCCGACTTAACGATGAGCAGTTCTTC
>TRBJ1-2|TRBV4-2|TRBD1|NA
CASSPSGTGAIMGGYTF
TGTGCCAGCAGCCCCTCGGGGACAGGGGCCATAATGGGAGGCTACACCTTC
>TRBJ2-7|TRBV9|NA|NA
CASSTHSVGEFEQYF
TGTGCCAGCAGCACCCATAGCGTCGGGGAATTTGAGCAGTACTTC